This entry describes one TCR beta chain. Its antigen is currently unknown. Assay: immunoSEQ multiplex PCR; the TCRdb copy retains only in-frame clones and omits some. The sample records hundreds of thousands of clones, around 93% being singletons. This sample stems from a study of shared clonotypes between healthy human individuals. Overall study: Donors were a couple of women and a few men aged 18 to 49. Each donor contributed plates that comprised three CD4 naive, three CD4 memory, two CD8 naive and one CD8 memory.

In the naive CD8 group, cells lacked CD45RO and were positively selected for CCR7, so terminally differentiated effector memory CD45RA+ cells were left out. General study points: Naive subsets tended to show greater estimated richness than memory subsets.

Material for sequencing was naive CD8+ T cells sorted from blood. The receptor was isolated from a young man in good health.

The CDR3 is CASSFLPGQGPTTLYNEQFF. In DNA, the CDR3 is TGTGCCAGCAGTTTTCTTCCGGGACAGGGCCCCACTACCCTCTACAATGAGCAGTTCTTC. The J gene is TRBJ2-1, the V gene TRBV28; 9 bases are a match to TRBD1. After removal of 3 bases from V and 3 bases from J, the junction contained 18 bases not matched to a gene. Germline CDR1 MDHEN, CDR2 SYDVKM. This CDR3 is built from 20 residues.